Presented here are 25 T cell receptor beta chains from one specimen sequenced in a study of blood T cell repertoires in COVID-19. The method was immunoSEQ multiplex PCR; TCRdb's version includes in-frame clones alone and lacks a portion of them. The sample shows 130,000 to 150,000 clones, roughly four fifths of them seen only once. The sequenced material came from peripheral blood. The receptors shown here come from a woman at least 80 years old with acute or convalescent COVID-19.

This clone was seen a handful of times. This sequence joins TRBV3-1 (or the pseudogene TRBV3-2) and TRBJ1-3, with TRBD1 identical over 8 bases. The V gene's germline CDR1 is LGHDT and CDR2 YNNKEL (reference sequence). V shed 0 bases and J 0 bases; nucleotides not matched to a gene: 10. The CDR3 has 19 residues. CDR3 nucleotides: TGTGCCAGCAGCCAAGATAGGAAGAGGACAGGGACCTCTGGAAACACCATATATTTT. Translation: CASSQDRKRTGTSGNTIYF.

This chain uses TRBV3-1 (or the pseudogene TRBV3-2) with TRBJ1-2, with 11 bases that match TRBD1. V lost 5 bases, J lost 6 bases, and 5 bases stayed unmatched. Per germline, CDR1 LGHDT and CDR2 YNNKEL (reference sequence). This CDR3 comprises 14 residues. The CDR3 region has the DNA TGTGCCAGCAGCAGGGACAGGGGGTTCGATGGCTACACCTTC. It yields the protein CASSRDRGFDGYTF.

Turning to this clone: This CDR3 is also generated by other DNA sequences in the sample. The chain has TRBV18 and TRBJ1-1; D is possibly TRBD1 (5 bases). The CDR3 runs 13 residues. The germline V gene has CDR1 KGHSH and CDR2 LQKENI. Trimming took off 4 bases at V and 5 bases at J, with 11 bases between the two ends. DNA of the CDR3: TGTGCCAGCTCACGTTCCAGGGATACTGAAGCTTTCTTT. Its protein product is CASSRSRDTEAFF.

The chain links TRBV5-6 to TRBJ1-4; 10 nucleotides match TRBD1. The CDR3 is made up of 16 amino acids. V was pared by 3 bases and J by 4 bases, with 6 bases of the junction left unmatched. Germline V gene data show CDR1 as SGHDT and CDR2 as YYEEEE. The CDR3 sequence: CASSSGTGAGNEKLFF. The CDR3 region has the DNA TGTGCCAGCAGCTCCGGGACAGGGGCTGGTAATGAAAAACTGTTTTTT.

This sequence joins TRBV7-3 and TRBJ2-5; 13 bases are shared with TRBD2. The CDR3 consists of 16 residues. V trimming: 4 bases; J trimming: 1 base; junction bases outside the gene matches: 3. The germline CDR1 and CDR2 sequences are SGHTA and FQGTGA. CDR3 sequence reads: CASSYGLAGVQETQYF. In DNA form, the CDR3 reads TGTGCCAGCAGCTACGGACTAGCGGGGGTCCAAGAGACCCAGTACTTC.

The rearrangement joins TRBV7-3 to TRBJ1-5; TRBD1 matches 7 bases. The CDR3 runs 14 residues. CDR1 and CDR2 from the germline V gene are SGHTA and FQGTGA. The V segment lost 5 bases and the J segment 2 bases; nucleotides outside the gene matches: 3. The CDR3 nucleotides read TGTGCCAGCAGCCCTGACAGGGGCAATCAGCCCCAGCATTTT. It translates to CASSPDRGNQPQHF.

The chain links TRBV12-3 or TRBV12-4 to TRBJ1-2; D is perhaps TRBD1 (5 bases). V lost 3 bases and J 7 bases, leaving 9 bases between the germline ends. The CDR3 contains 12 residues. CDR3 region: CASSFRDSGYTF. DNA of the CDR3: TGTGCCAGCAGTTTCCGTGACAGTGGCTACACCTTC.

The chain combines TRBV2 with TRBJ1-5, with 7 bases that match TRBD1. The CDR3 is made up of 15 amino acids. V gave up 5 bases and J gave up 3 bases; unmatched junction bases: 7. Germline lookup yields CDR1 SNHLY and CDR2 FYNNEI. The CDR3 is CASSRQGRDNQPQHF. CDR3 DNA: TGTGCCAGCAGTCGACAGGGACGGGACAATCAGCCCCAGCATTTT. The full variable domain, rest sourced from reference TRBV2 and TRBJ1-5, is EPEVTQTPSHQVTQMGQEVILRCVPISNHLYFYWYRQILGQKVEFLVSFYNNEISEKSEIFDDQFSVERPDGSNFTLKIRSTKLEDSAMYFCASSRQGRDNQPQHFGDGTRLSIL.

The chain employs TRBV9 and TRBJ1-1; 8 bases fit TRBD1. CDR1 SGDLS and CDR2 YYNGEE come from the germline V gene. The CDR3 length is 14 residues. V lost 3 bases to trimming and J lost 6 bases; unmatched junction nucleotides: 7. The DNA of the CDR3 is TGTGCCAGCAGCGCAATTACAGGGGGAGCTGAAGCTTTCTTT. Translating it yields CASSAITGGAEAFF.

The chain carries TRBV20-1 and TRBJ1-2; D is uncertain. V shed 4 bases and J shed 3 bases, with 6 bases lying between them. Germline V gene data show CDR1 as DFQATT and CDR2 as SNEGSKA (reference sequence). The CDR3 has 11 residues. The CDR3 protein is CSATDDYGYTF. The CDR3 DNA is TGCAGTGCTACTGACGACTATGGCTACACCTTC.

The gene calls are TRBV19 and TRBJ2-3; TRBD1 might be the D (5 bases). The CDR3 is made up of 15 amino acids. The V and J ends lost 5 bases and 4 bases respectively, with 16 bases between them. Germline V gene sequence: CDR1 LNHDA, CDR2 SQIVND (reference sequence). The CDR3 sequence is CASSPVAVGADTQYF. The DNA for the CDR3 is TGTGCCAGTAGTCCCGTAGCTGTAGGGGCAGATACGCAGTATTTT.

This clone was picked up a small number of times. The chain uses TRBV2 and TRBJ1-1; 7 nucleotides align to TRBD1. V gave up 4 bases and J gave up 3 bases; unmatched junction bases: 5. The CDR3 consists of 14 residues. CDR1 is SNHLY and CDR2 is FYNNEI in the germline V gene. The CDR3 sequence: CASSVKGADTEAFF. The CDR3 DNA reads TGTGCCAGCAGTGTCAAGGGGGCTGACACTGAAGCTTTCTTT.

The chain carries TRBV5-6 and TRBJ2-3; 7 bases align to TRBD2. J lost 0 bases, V lost 4 bases, and 8 bases had no gene match. Germline CDR1 and CDR2: SGHDT and YYEEEE. CDR3 length: 16 amino acids. This CDR3 is CASSGRGRGSTDTQYF. The CDR3 DNA is TGTGCCAGCAGCGGGAGGGGACGGGGAAGCACAGATACGCAGTATTTT. The variable domain in full, with the rest retrieved from reference TRBV5-6 and TRBJ2-3, is DAGVTQSPTHLIKTRGQQVTLRCSPKSGHDTVSWYQQALGQGPQFIFQYYEEEERQRGNFPDRFSGHQFPNYSSELNVNALLLGDSALYLCASSGRGRGSTDTQYFGPGTRLTVL.

The V and J genes are TRBV18 and TRBJ2-7; 8 nucleotides agree with TRBD1. The CDR3 has 15 amino acids. Germline assignment: CDR1 KGHSH and CDR2 LQKENI. Unmatched junction bases numbered 9, after V lost 3 bases and J lost 5 bases. The CDR3 bases are TGTGCCAGCTCACCCCTTGGACAGGGTAACCACGAGCAGTACTTC. This sequence encodes CASSPLGQGNHEQYF.

The chain is built from TRBV6-2 or TRBV6-3 and TRBJ1-1; TRBD1 matches at 8 bases. The germline V gene encodes CDR1 MNHEY and CDR2 SVGEGT. This CDR3 region has 15 residues. Trimming took 2 bases from V and 5 from J; bases not matched to a gene: 7. The CDR3 region is CASSYRAGGRTEAFF. CDR3 nucleotide sequence: TGTGCCAGCAGTTACCGGGCAGGGGGCAGGACTGAAGCTTTCTTT.

This clone showed up just a few times. The chain employs TRBV12-3 or TRBV12-4 and TRBJ1-5; no reliable D call. The CDR3 has 12 amino acids. The V end was cut by 1 base, the J end by 9 bases, with 7 bases between. The CDR3 loop reads CASSLGATPQHF. The CDR3 DNA reads TGTGCCAGCAGTTTAGGGGCAACGCCCCAGCATTTT.

This clone was observed a single time. V and J are TRBV10-2 and TRBJ2-7; 11 bases agree with TRBD2. The V gene's germline CDR1 is WSHSY and CDR2 SAAADI. There are 16 residues in the CDR3. The ends lost 7 bases at V and 4 bases at J; junction bases unmatched: 12. CDR3: CASTTSLAGGFYEQYF. In DNA, the CDR3 is TGCGCCAGCACCACCTCCCTAGCGGGGGGTTTTTACGAGCAGTACTTC.

The rearrangement joins TRBV12-3 or TRBV12-4 to TRBJ1-1; the match to TRBD1 covers 9 bases. Trimming cost V 7 bases and J 11 bases; bases outside gene matches: 11. The length of the CDR3 is 13 residues. The CDR3: CASTDIRDRVAFF. CDR3 bases: TGTGCCAGCACAGACATCCGGGACAGGGTGGCTTTCTTT.

This chain connects TRBV18 to TRBJ2-5; D is uncertain. Germline assignment: CDR1 KGHSH and CDR2 LQKENI. There are 12 residues in the CDR3. V dropped 1 base and J dropped 4 bases, with 4 bases sitting between them. This chain's CDR3 is CASSPHRETQYF. Written as DNA, the CDR3 is TGTGCCAGCTCACCACATCGAGAGACCCAGTACTTC.

This clone was counted only a few times. A junction end diverges from the germline sequence, so it may reflect a read error. J is TRBJ1-1 and V is TRBV6-1; no reliable D call. The germline gives CDR1 MNHNS, CDR2 SASEGT. This CDR3 has 13 amino acids. The CDR3 region has the DNA TGTGCCAGCAGGGAAGGAAGAGCCACTGAAGCTTTCTTT. Encoded protein: CASREGRATEAFF.

The chain employs TRBV6-6 and TRBJ1-6, with D possibly being TRBD1 (6 bases). In germline, CDR1 is MNHNY, CDR2 SVGAGI (reference sequence). V lost 5 bases, J lost 8 bases, and 16 bases lay in between. This CDR3 has 15 residues. The CDR3 sequence is CASSEGGNGDSPLHF. The CDR3 DNA reads as TGTGCCAGCAGTGAGGGGGGGAATGGGGATTCACCCCTCCACTTT.

This sequence joins TRBV5-5 and TRBJ1-4; TRBD1 is a possible D gene (5 bases). The V end was cut by 7 bases, the J end by 4 bases, with 11 bases between. Per the germline V gene, CDR1 is SGHKS and CDR2 is YYEKEE (reference sequence). The CDR3 sequence is 13 residues long. In DNA form, the CDR3 reads TGTGCCAGCGGCGGGGGAGTTAATGAAAAACTGTTTTTT. The encoded protein is CASGGGVNEKLFF.

The chain employs TRBV20-1 and TRBJ1-6; TRBD1 matches 9 bases. The V gene's germline CDR1 is DFQATT and CDR2 SNEGSKA (reference sequence). J was trimmed by 0 bases and V by 3 bases; bases with no gene match: 6. The CDR3 covers 17 residues. CDR3 loop: CSASGDRVSSYNSPLHF. CDR3 DNA sequence: TGCAGTGCTAGTGGGGACAGGGTGAGCTCCTATAATTCACCCCTCCACTTT.

The genes are TRBV7-6 and TRBJ1-6, with a tentative D call TRBD1 (5 bases). CDR3 size: 16 residues. V was cut by 5 bases and J by 5 bases, with 16 bases left in between. The V gene's germline CDR1 is SGHVS and CDR2 FNYEAQ. The CDR3 protein is CASSRGFSRDNSPLHF. The CDR3 DNA follows: TGTGCCAGCAGCCGGGGGTTTAGCAGAGATAATTCACCCCTCCACTTT.

The genes are TRBV6-2 or TRBV6-3 and TRBJ1-2; 8 bases agree with TRBD1. V was clipped by 0 bases and J by 3 bases; unmatched bases: 3. The V gene's germline CDR1 is MNHEY and CDR2 SVGEGT. The CDR3 is made up of 15 amino acids. The CDR3 here is CASSYSAGGHYGYTF. The CDR3 DNA reads as TGTGCCAGCAGTTACTCAGCAGGGGGCCACTATGGCTACACCTTC.